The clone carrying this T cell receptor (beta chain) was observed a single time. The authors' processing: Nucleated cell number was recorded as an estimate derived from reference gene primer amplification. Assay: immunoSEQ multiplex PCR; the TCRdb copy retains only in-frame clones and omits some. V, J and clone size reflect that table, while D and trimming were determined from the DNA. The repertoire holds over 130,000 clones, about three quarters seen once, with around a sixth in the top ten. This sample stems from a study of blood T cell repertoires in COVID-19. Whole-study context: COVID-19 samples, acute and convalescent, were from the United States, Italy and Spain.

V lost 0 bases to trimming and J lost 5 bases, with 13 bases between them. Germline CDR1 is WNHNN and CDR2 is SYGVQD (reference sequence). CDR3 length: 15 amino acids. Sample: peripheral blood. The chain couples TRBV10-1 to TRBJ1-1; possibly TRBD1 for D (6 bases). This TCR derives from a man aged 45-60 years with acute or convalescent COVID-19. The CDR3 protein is CASSESTGSGTEAFF. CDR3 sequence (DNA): TGCGCCAGCAGTGAGTCGACAGGTTCGGGGACTGAAGCTTTCTTT.